A selection of T cell receptor beta chains follows, all from one sample in a study of shared clonotypes between healthy human individuals. Clones were sequenced by immunoSEQ multiplex PCR, and TCRdb holds only the in-frame ones, with some missing. The sample includes approximately 500,000 clones, around 96% of them seen just once. Sequenced material: naive CD4+ T cells sorted from blood. Receptors originate from a woman aged 30 to 39 in good health. Both conserved end residues are trimmed from each CDR3.

J | V | CDR3
TRBJ2-7 | TRBV7-8 | ASSLGGWLAGYEQY
TRBJ1-1 | TRBV18 | ASSPVGQGAWDTEAF
TRBJ1-2 | TRBV4-1 | ASSQEGTNRYYGYT
TRBJ2-2 | TRBV7-2 | ASSLWSTRTTGELF
TRBJ2-1 | TRBV11-2 | ASIRRTPDNEQF
TRBJ1-1 | TRBV28 | ASVGGRGNTEAF
TRBJ1-2 | TRBV28 | ASTTVNGGKYGYT
TRBJ1-3 | TRBV11-2 | ASSSVQGPRGNTIY
TRBJ2-7 | TRBV5-1 | ASSLTGLYEQY
TRBJ2-1 | TRBV2 | ASSASFLAGVEQF
TRBJ1-1 | TRBV28 | ASIPGQGGEAF
TRBJ2-2 | TRBV18 | ASSPGANTGELF
TRBJ1-2 | TRBV4-1 | ASSLAGQGRGYT
TRBJ2-2 | TRBV2 | ASSEGLAGTGELF
TRBJ2-7 | TRBV30 | AWSGLLGPYEQY
TRBJ2-3 | TRBV5-1 | ASTSKGQGFADTQY
TRBJ2-3 | TRBV5-6 | ASSEASGSADTQY
TRBJ1-1 | TRBV5-5 | ASSLIRDTANTEAF
TRBJ1-1 | TRBV5-4 | ASSLRAAVNTEAF
TRBJ1-5 | TRBV28 | ASTGAQGGTNGNQPQH
TRBJ2-1 | TRBV6-1 | AGGASGSHEQF
TRBJ2-7 | TRBV2 | ASSDVPWGQGSYEQY
TRBJ1-2 | TRBV18 | ASSPLTGGLTYGYT
TRBJ2-3 | TRBV6-5 | ASSSQLPRDTQY
TRBJ2-3 | TRBV19 | ASIMSGTDTQY
TRBJ2-6 | TRBV9 | ASSLVSSGANVLT
TRBJ2-2 | TRBV19 | ASIRGYTGELF
TRBJ2-7 | TRBV5-1 | ASTTGTSGIYEQY
TRBJ2-3 | TRBV19 | ASSGTSKADTQY
TRBJ2-7 | TRBV7-8 | ASSLTLRGQRGY
TRBJ1-4 | TRBV5-1 | ASSHGQGSLLATNEKLF
TRBJ2-5 | TRBV18 | ASSPLQREGGETQY
TRBJ1-2 | TRBV28 | ASRPTGDYGYT
TRBJ2-1 | TRBV4-1 | ASSHLELAINEQF
TRBJ1-4 | TRBV7-2 | ASSLDFSNEKLF
TRBJ1-2 | TRBV28 | ASSLLGRGSAYGYT
TRBJ2-7 | TRBV7-3 | ASSELAGDEQY
TRBJ2-7 | TRBV6-5 | ATKREEQY
TRBJ1-2 | TRBV11-2 | ASSPTGGSFNYGYT
TRBJ2-5 | TRBV7-2 | AFDRGLRETQY
TRBJ1-2 | TRBV7-9 | ASSLAVQGAGGYT
TRBJ2-3 | TRBV7-9 | ASVGAGKADTQY
TRBJ1-6 | TRBV7-9 | ASSLSGNSPLH
TRBJ1-5 | TRBV11-2 | ASSLDRTPNQPQH
TRBJ1-5 | TRBV10-3 | AAPRLNSNQPQH
TRBJ1-2 | TRBV6-5 | ASRGTGANGYT
TRBJ2-3 | TRBV23-1 | ASSQSTSGDTQY
TRBJ1-2 | TRBV7-2 | ASSLARALANYGYT
TRBJ2-2 | TRBV27 | ASSRRQGLRTGELF
TRBJ1-1 | TRBV29-1 | SVEIGHTEAF
TRBJ2-7 | TRBV28 | ASTPTGTGTYEQY
TRBJ1-4 | TRBV4-2 | ASSQADRAMEKLF
TRBJ2-7 | TRBV4-2 | ASSQVTGRLDYEQY